The T cell receptor (beta chain) under discussion was sequenced for a study of PD-1 blockade in classical Hodgkin lymphoma. General study points: As was reported, newly diagnosed patients showed lower baseline TCR diversity than healthy donors did. Undefined causes, possibly disease activity or prior therapy, underlie the repertoire differences. Researchers reported that CD4+ TCR diversity, though not CD8+, rose significantly by C4D1. Baseline diversity was lower in partial responders and progressors than complete responders.

V lost 8 bases and J 4 bases, leaving 17 bases between the germline ends. CDR3 length: 15 amino acids. From germline, CDR1 is MNHEY and CDR2 SVGAGI. Each of the patients experienced relapse following autologous stem cell transplantation, and their brentuximab vedotin exposure differed. The assay was immunoSEQ multiplex PCR, and TCRdb's table has in-frame clones only and misses some. The sample lists approximately 80,000 clones; 75% to 90% were seen once. With regard to this clone: What it binds is not known.

The V and J genes are TRBV6-5 and TRBJ1-4; D is possibly TRBD1 (5 bases). This receptor was obtained from a human donor with classical Hodgkin lymphoma. This specimen was peripheral blood mononuclear cells (PBMCs), taken at baseline. This CDR3 is CASRGSQVFNEKLFF. The CDR3 DNA reads TGTGCCAGCCGGGGGTCGCAGGTCTTTAATGAAAAACTGTTTTTT.